The sequence of this T cell receptor (beta chain) was determined in a study of shared clonotypes between healthy human individuals. As for the study in general: Each donor's CD8 memory used one plate, CD8 naive two, each CD4 subset three. The study, taken as a whole, reports: Relative to memory subsets, naive subsets generally showed larger estimated richness.

Points on this clone: Antigen specificity is unknown.

Naive CD8 cells comprised CD45RO-negative, CCR7-positively selected cells, excluding terminally differentiated effector memory CD45RA+ cells. 200 to 250 ng DNA, about 28,000 T cell genomes, went into each sorted-subset replicate PCR. In the original workflow: ImmunoSEQ gave junction-only sequences without quality scores, so filtering differed. The assay was immunoSEQ multiplex PCR, and TCRdb's table has in-frame clones only and misses some. That table supplies the V and J calls and clone size; D and trimming were determined from the DNA. Here the sample spans around 2.1 million clones, 90% to 95% being singletons. The germline V gene has CDR1 SGDLS and CDR2 YYNGEE. Trimming at V came to 0 bases and at J to 9 bases, leaving 2 bases not matched to a gene. The CDR3 has 15 amino acids.

This TCR derives from a man aged 18 to 35 in good health. Some clones in this sample may be carry-over from other donors' samples. The sequencing input was naive CD8+ T cells from PBMCs. This sequence joins TRBV9 and TRBJ2-2, with 13 bases matching TRBD2. CDR3 in amino acids: CASSVAGTSGRELFF. The CDR3 DNA reads TGTGCCAGCAGCGTAGCCGGGACTAGCGGGAGGGAGCTGTTTTTT.